This record looks at one T cell receptor (beta chain) sequence and its context. Its antigen is still unknown. The V gene lost 1 base and the J gene lost 9 bases, with 13 bases spanning the gap. CDR3 size: 14 residues. The germline V gene has CDR1 SGHNT and CDR2 YENEEA. The sample originates from a study of cytomegalovirus exposure and HLA in healthy donors. Study outcomes and limitations: A later analysis found TCR association rates differed by HLA locus, highest for DRB1 and lowest for HLA-C.

PCR was performed using 60 Vbeta and 13 Jbeta primers. Assay: immunoSEQ multiplex PCR; the TCRdb copy retains only in-frame clones and omits some. The sample consists of about 140,000 clones, 79% of them appearing once. The rearrangement joins TRBV11-3 to TRBJ2-1, with TRBD2 as a possible D gene (5 bases). Specimen: PBMCs. The clonotype was recovered from a female donor in good health and CMV-seronegative. CDR3 residues: CASSLGGSAGEQFF. The CDR3 DNA reads as TGTGCCAGCAGCTTAGGAGGGTCTGCCGGTGAGCAGTTCTTC.